This entry lists 23 T cell receptor beta chains sequenced from one sample in a study of T cells in Graves' hyperthyroidism and ophthalmopathy. TCR beta CDR3 regions were amplified from RNA transcripts. The HTBI primer set drove a first-round RT-PCR of the TCR CDR3. TCRdb re-called the multiplex PCR reads through MiXCR, storing one row per CDR3 protein. The sample records roughly 380,000 distinct CDR3 sequences, less than 15% being singletons. Material: blood. These receptors were taken from a man aged 25 to 40 with Graves' hyperthyroidism that later progressed to Graves' ophthalmopathy.

This clonotype was seen at least ten times. The chain links TRBV20-1 to TRBJ2-7; D is undetermined. Germline CDR1 is DFQATT and CDR2 is SNEGSKA (reference sequence). V lost 2 bases and J lost 2, with 16 bases in between. The CDR3 loop spans 15 amino acids. CDR3 coding DNA: TGCAGTGCTAGACGAGGAGAAGGGCCTACCTACGAGCAGTACTTC. Translating gives CSARRGEGPTYEQYF.

This chain uses TRBV29-1 with TRBJ2-1, with 12 bases fitting TRBD2. This CDR3 contains 16 residues. Trimming took 3 bases from V and 6 from J; bases not matched to a gene: 9. The germline gives CDR1 SQVTM, CDR2 ANQGSEA. The CDR3 sequence is CSVEVTSGGPSNEQFF. For the CDR3, the DNA is TGCAGCGTTGAGGTGACTAGCGGGGGCCCTTCCAATGAGCAGTTCTTC.

This clonotype occurred many times. The chain joins TRBV28 to TRBJ1-4, with 8 bases aligning to TRBD1. Losses at the gene ends were 4 bases for V and 8 bases for J; bases not matched to a gene: 18. In germline, CDR1 is MDHEN, CDR2 SYDVKM. The CDR3 loop spans 18 amino acids. CDR3 coding DNA: TGTGCCAGCAGTTCGCCTGGACAGGGAGGGAGGATGTTGGAAAAACTGTTTTTT. This translates into CASSSPGQGGRMLEKLFF.

This clonotype was found many times. This chain joins TRBV2 and TRBJ2-1; unclear D gene. The CDR3 has 13 residues. V was cut by 8 bases and J by 4 bases, with 12 bases left in between. Germline CDR1 reads SNHLY; CDR2 reads FYNNEI. CDR3 DNA: TGTGCCAGCTTTAAAGAGGTTTACAATGAGCAGTTCTTC. Residues: CASFKEVYNEQFF.

This clonotype was recorded a few times. The chain has TRBV10-3 and TRBJ2-1; D may be TRBD2 (7 bases). The V and J ends lost 5 bases and 9 bases respectively, with 17 bases between them. Germline lookup yields CDR1 ENHRY and CDR2 SYGVKD. This CDR3 comprises 14 residues. The CDR3 coding sequence is TGTGCCATCAGTACGAAGGGGGGGCCCGGTGAGCAGTTCTTC. It encodes CAISTKGGPGEQFF.

The rearrangement uses TRBV18 and TRBJ1-3, with a tentative D call TRBD1 (5 bases). This CDR3 is 17 amino acids long. V lost 5 bases, J lost 0 bases, and 17 bases lay in between. CDR1 is KGHSH, CDR2 LQKENI, per germline. The CDR3 DNA follows: TGTGCCAGCTCATCCTCCGGGACGGGGCACTCTGGAAACACCATATATTTT. This gives the protein CASSSSGTGHSGNTIYF.

The table lists this clonotype with a few counts. V and J are TRBV2 and TRBJ1-5; no clear D gene. The germline CDR1 and CDR2 sequences are SNHLY and FYNNEI. The CDR3 has 15 residues. The V end lost 1 base, the J end lost 5 bases, and 12 bases lay between the germline ends. The CDR3: CASSEGQLGDQPQHF. In nucleotides, the CDR3 is TGTGCCAGCAGTGAAGGTCAGCTTGGGGATCAGCCCCAGCATTTT.

This clonotype was seen more than once but under ten times. CDR3 DNA sequence: TGTGCCAGCAGCGTCTCCCCCAGGGGGGGTAGGGCCTTTTCGCTGTTTTTT. Amino acid sequence: CASSVSPRGGRAFSLFF. This chain links TRBV7-9 with TRBJ2-2; D possibly matches TRBD1 or TRBD2 (7 bases each). Looked up from germline, CDR1 is SEHNR and CDR2 is FQNEAQ (reference sequence). The ends were cut back, 5 bases at V and 13 bases at J, with 29 bases in the middle. The CDR3 covers 17 residues. Full variable domain (rest looked up from reference TRBV7-9 and TRBJ2-2): DTGVSQNPRHKITKRGQNVTFRCDPISEHNRLYWYRQTLGQGPEFLTYFQNEAQLEKSRLLSDRFSAERPKGSFSTLEIQRTEQGDSAMYLCASSVSPRGGRAFSLFFGEGSRLTVL.

This clonotype was counted between two and nine times. This rearrangement joins TRBV18 to TRBJ1-1; D not resolved. Trimming left V 6 bases short and J 2 bases short, with 16 bases between. CDR3 size: 15 residues. Per the germline V gene, CDR1 is KGHSH and CDR2 is LQKENI. This CDR3 is CASSPIGVINTEAFF. Here the CDR3 DNA reads TGTGCCAGCTCGCCTATTGGGGTGATTAACACTGAAGCTTTCTTT. The whole variable domain, filled in from reference TRBV18 and TRBJ1-1, reads NAGVMQNPRHLVRRRGQEARLRCSPMKGHSHVYWYRQLPEEGLKFMVYLQKENIIDESGMPKERFSAEFPKEGPSILRIQQVVRGDSAAYFCASSPIGVINTEAFFGQGTRLTVV.

The table lists this clonotype with a count of one. Since a much larger clone is just one base distant, this may be a read error. This chain links TRBV7-2 with TRBJ1-5; D perhaps matches TRBD1 (6 bases). Germline V CDR1 and CDR2: SGHTA, FQGNSA. Trimming removed 5 bases from V and 4 bases from J, with 15 bases in between. The CDR3 length is 15 residues. This CDR3 is CASSKQGVGNQPQHF. The DNA for the CDR3 is TGTGCCAGCAGCAAACAGGGTGTGGGGAATCAGCCCCAGCATTTT.

This clonotype was detected a few times. The V gene is TRBV29-1, the J gene TRBJ2-2; maybe TRBD2 (7 bases). Germline V gene sequence: CDR1 SQVTM, CDR2 ANQGSEA. The CDR3 is 14 amino acids. The V gene lost 8 bases and the J gene lost 4 bases, with 17 bases spanning the gap. Here the CDR3 DNA reads TGCAGCTCTAGTGGGGGGGCGGTCACCGGGGAGCTGTTTTTT. Translated, it gives CSSSGGAVTGELFF.

The chain has TRBV29-1 and TRBJ1-3, with 7 bases identical to TRBD1. Germline V gene data show CDR1 as SQVTM and CDR2 as ANQGSEA. V lost 7 bases to trimming and J lost 1 base; unmatched junction nucleotides: 4. The CDR3 spans 13 residues. The CDR3 bases are TGCAGCGCCCGGACAGGATCTGGAAACACCATATATTTT. It specifies CSARTGSGNTIYF.

The chain carries TRBV9 and TRBJ2-1; 9 bases map to TRBD1. V shed 3 bases and J 3 bases; nucleotides not matched to a gene: 7. This CDR3 contains 16 residues. Germline CDR1 reads SGDLS; CDR2 reads YYNGEE. CDR3 protein: CASSGRTGDGYNEQFF. The CDR3 bases are TGTGCCAGCAGCGGACGGACAGGGGATGGCTACAATGAGCAGTTCTTC.

This clonotype was seen only a few times. V usage is TRBV18 and J usage is TRBJ1-1; tentative D call: TRBD1 (5 bases). The V gene lost 1 base and the J gene lost 4 bases, with 10 bases spanning the gap. The CDR3 totals 14 residues. The germline CDR1 and CDR2 sequences are KGHSH and LQKENI. In nucleotides, the CDR3 is TGTGCCAGCTCACCACGGGGGGTGGGCACTGAAGCTTTCTTT. Residues: CASSPRGVGTEAFF.

This clonotype was observed at least ten times. The chain employs TRBV3-1 and TRBJ1-2; 9 bases agree with TRBD1. The CDR3 length is 17 residues. The junction had 11 bases not matched to a gene; V was cut back by 2 bases and J by 4 bases. Germline V gene lookup returns CDR1 LGHDT and CDR2 YNNKEL (reference sequence). The chain's CDR3 is CASSQLTNTGGSYGYTF. As DNA, the CDR3 is TGTGCCAGCAGCCAACTTACAAATACAGGGGGCTCCTATGGCTACACCTTC.

The chain recombines TRBV4-1 with TRBJ1-2; D possibly corresponds to TRBD1 (5 bases). The CDR3 length is 15 residues. Trimming pared 3 bases from V and 1 base from J, leaving 12 bases between. Germline CDR1 reads MGHRA; CDR2 reads YSYEKL. CDR3 amino acids: CASSHTGTDNYGYTF. The CDR3 DNA reads TGCGCCAGCAGCCATACCGGGACCGATAACTATGGCTACACCTTC.

This clonotype was seen at least ten times. The gene calls are TRBV28 and TRBJ1-4; the match to TRBD1 covers 7 bases. The V segment lost 6 bases and the J segment 8 bases; nucleotides outside the gene matches: 9. Germline V gene data show CDR1 as MDHEN and CDR2 as SYDVKM. There are 14 residues in the CDR3. The CDR3 spells CASRLRQGREKLFF. The CDR3 bases are TGTGCCAGCAGATTACGACAGGGTCGCGAAAAACTGTTTTTT.

J is TRBJ1-6 and V is TRBV19; D might be TRBD1 (5 bases). V lost 5 bases, J lost 10 bases, and 9 bases lay in between. The CDR3 extends over 12 amino acids. Germline V lookup: CDR1 LNHDA, CDR2 SQIVND (reference sequence). The CDR3 DNA reads as TGTGCCAGTAGTGTGGGGGAATCACCCCTCCACTTT. Translation gives CASSVGESPLHF.

Notes on this clonotype: An end of the junction does not agree with germline; a read error may underlie this. J is TRBJ1-1 and V is TRBV5-5; TRBD1 is a possible D gene (5 bases). The CDR3 runs 16 residues. CDR1 is SGHKS, CDR2 YYEKEE, per germline (reference sequence). The chain's CDR3 is CAGSLGARVGSTEAFF. The CDR3 nucleotides are TGCGCCGGCAGCTTAGGGGCTCGGGTTGGGAGCACTGAAGCTTTCTTT.

The gene calls are TRBV30 and TRBJ2-1, with D tentatively TRBD1 or TRBD2 (5 bases each). The CDR3 is 11 residues long. V was cut by 3 bases and J by 15 bases, with 15 bases left in between. Germline loops: CDR1 GTSNPN, CDR2 SVGIG (reference sequence). CDR3 sequence: CAWSPPGRPFF. For the CDR3, the DNA is TGTGCCTGGAGCCCCCCGGGGCGCCCGTTCTTC.

This chain joins TRBV4-1 and TRBJ1-1; D is perhaps TRBD1 (6 bases). The CDR3 extends over 15 amino acids. CDR1 is MGHRA, CDR2 YSYEKL, per germline. The germline V and J ends were trimmed by 3 bases and 5 bases, with 16 bases remaining between them. The CDR3 sequence is CASSHPLQGYTEAFF. The DNA of the CDR3 is TGCGCCAGCAGCCACCCCCTACAGGGTTATACTGAAGCTTTCTTT.

This clonotype was picked up many times. The CDR3 loop is CASSYSGFGQGRLNTEAFF. The CDR3 coding sequence is TGTGCCAGCAGTTACTCGGGGTTTGGACAGGGACGCTTGAACACTGAAGCTTTCTTT. V gene TRBV6-5 combines with J gene TRBJ1-1; 8 bases align to TRBD1. Trimming took 0 bases from V and 0 from J; bases not matched to a gene: 12. Germline V gene data show CDR1 as MNHEY and CDR2 as SVGAGI. There are 19 residues in the CDR3.

The CDR3 protein is CASSARAPNEKLFF. CDR3 nucleotides: TGTGCCAGCAGCGCCCGGGCCCCTAATGAAAAACTGTTTTTT. The chain has TRBV13 and TRBJ1-4; D gene unclear. The CDR3 contains 14 residues. The germline V gene has CDR1 PRHDT and CDR2 FYEKMQ (reference sequence). V lost 5 bases and J lost 3, with 10 bases in between.